Listed below are T cell receptor beta chains from one sample, sequenced in a study of control samples from healthy donors and cancer patients. Here immunoSEQ multiplex PCR was the method, and the copy in TCRdb shows in-frame clones only, minus some. This listing includes roughly 190,000 clones. Sequenced sample: blood. Receptors originate from a woman in her thirties in good health. The CDR3 runs from the conserved cysteine through the conserved F or W. The order of the fields is CDR3 length, J gene, V gene, D gene, CDR3 protein, CDR3 DNA. A D gene is named only where the DNA matches it firmly.

len: 16; j_gene: TRBJ1-2; v_gene: TRBV11-1; d_gene: TRBD1; CDR3aa: CASSSTGDRWDYGYTF; CDR3nt: TGTGCCAGCAGCTCGACGGGGGACAGGTGGGACTATGGCTACACCTTC
len: 15; j_gene: TRBJ2-2; v_gene: TRBV25-1; d_gene: -; CDR3aa: CASSDAGGGTGELFF; CDR3nt: TGTGCCAGCAGTGATGCCGGTGGGGGCACCGGGGAGCTGTTTTTT
len: 14; j_gene: TRBJ1-5; v_gene: TRBV30; d_gene: TRBD1; CDR3aa: CAWSPNRGGQPQHF; CDR3nt: TGTGCCTGGAGCCCGAACAGGGGTGGACAGCCCCAGCATTTT
len: 15; j_gene: TRBJ2-1; v_gene: TRBV21-1; d_gene: -; CDR3aa: CASSKEGLGPCEQFF; CDR3nt: TGTGCCAGCAGCAAAGAGGGACTAGGACCGTGCGAGCAGTTCTTC
len: 14; j_gene: TRBJ2-7; v_gene: TRBV5-1; d_gene: TRBD2; CDR3aa: CASSPSGGGYEQYF; CDR3nt: TGCGCCAGCAGCCCGTCGGGGGGGGGCTACGAGCAGTACTTC
len: 17; j_gene: TRBJ1-4; v_gene: TRBV7-6; d_gene: -; CDR3aa: CASSLVSGAGGNEKLFF; CDR3nt: TGTGCCAGCAGCTTAGTTTCGGGCGCCGGGGGAAATGAAAAACTGTTTTTT
len: 16; j_gene: TRBJ1-4; v_gene: TRBV6-2/TRBV6-3; d_gene: TRBD1; CDR3aa: CASSYSAGQGDEKLFF; CDR3nt: TGTGCCAGCAGTTACTCGGCGGGACAGGGGGATGAAAAACTGTTTTTT
len: 16; j_gene: TRBJ1-1; v_gene: TRBV4-2; d_gene: -; CDR3aa: CASSQDRGRVGTEAFF; CDR3nt: TGTGCCAGCAGCCAAGATAGAGGCAGGGTGGGGACTGAAGCTTTCTTT
len: 14; j_gene: TRBJ2-6; v_gene: TRBV24-1; d_gene: -; CDR3aa: CATQDASGANVLTF; CDR3nt: TGTGCCACGCAGGACGCCTCTGGGGCCAACGTCCTGACTTTC
len: 15; j_gene: TRBJ1-3; v_gene: TRBV28; d_gene: TRBD1; CDR3aa: CASRGQSISGNTIYF; CDR3nt: TGTGCCAGCAGGGGACAGTCAATCTCTGGAAACACCATATATTTT
len: 13; j_gene: TRBJ2-7; v_gene: TRBV7-8; d_gene: -; CDR3aa: CASSLASGNEQYF; CDR3nt: TGTGCCAGCAGCTTAGCGTCAGGGAACGAGCAGTACTTC
len: 18; j_gene: TRBJ2-3; v_gene: TRBV7-9; d_gene: TRBD1; CDR3aa: CASRPTYLTGGATDTQYF; CDR3nt: TGTGCCAGCAGACCAACCTACCTAACAGGGGGCGCGACAGATACGCAGTATTTT
len: 16; j_gene: TRBJ1-6; v_gene: TRBV5-6; d_gene: -; CDR3aa: CASSNSLRGTNSPLHF; CDR3nt: TGTGCCAGCAGCAACTCTCTCAGGGGAACTAACTCACCCCTCCACTTT
len: 14; j_gene: TRBJ2-7; v_gene: TRBV6-1; d_gene: -; CDR3aa: CASSDPVVAYEQYF; CDR3nt: TGTGCCAGCAGTGACCCGGTCGTTGCCTACGAGCAGTACTTC
len: 12; j_gene: TRBJ1-5; v_gene: TRBV6-6; d_gene: -; CDR3aa: CASSRDYQPQHF; CDR3nt: TGTGCCAGCAGTCGGGATTATCAGCCCCAGCATTTT
len: 12; j_gene: TRBJ1-1; v_gene: TRBV10-3; d_gene: TRBD1; CDR3aa: CAISGQGRVVFF; CDR3nt: TGTGCCATCAGTGGACAGGGGAGGGTAGTTTTCTTT
len: 15; j_gene: TRBJ1-3; v_gene: TRBV4-1; d_gene: -; CDR3aa: CASSQFPGFSHTIYF; CDR3nt: TGCGCCAGCAGCCAATTCCCGGGGTTCTCCCACACCATATATTTT
len: 15; j_gene: TRBJ1-2; v_gene: TRBV9; d_gene: -; CDR3aa: CASSLRGGTNYGYTF; CDR3nt: TGTGCCAGCAGCCTAAGAGGGGGGACTAACTATGGCTACACCTTC
len: 16; j_gene: TRBJ2-5; v_gene: TRBV27; d_gene: TRBD2; CDR3aa: CASSLIFGGTFETQYF; CDR3nt: TGTGCCAGCAGTTTAATCTTCGGGGGGACCTTTGAGACCCAGTACTTC
len: 13; j_gene: TRBJ1-1; v_gene: TRBV12-3/TRBV12-4; d_gene: -; CDR3aa: CASSKQENTEAFF; CDR3nt: TGTGCCAGCAGCAAACAGGAGAACACTGAAGCTTTCTTT
len: 14; j_gene: TRBJ2-7; v_gene: TRBV5-1; d_gene: -; CDR3aa: CASSLATSAYEQYF; CDR3nt: TGCGCCAGCAGCTTGGCCACGTCTGCCTACGAGCAGTACTTC
len: 17; j_gene: TRBJ1-5; v_gene: TRBV21-1; d_gene: -; CDR3aa: CASSRPLPTGGDQPQHF; CDR3nt: TGTGCCAGCAGCCGTCCGTTGCCCACAGGGGGCGATCAGCCCCAGCATTTT
len: 13; j_gene: TRBJ1-4; v_gene: TRBV29-1; d_gene: -; CDR3aa: CSVEAAGGEKLFF; CDR3nt: TGCAGCGTTGAGGCGGCGGGGGGTGAAAAACTGTTTTTT
len: 16; j_gene: TRBJ2-2; v_gene: TRBV3-1/TRBV3-2; d_gene: -; CDR3aa: CASSQDWAVNTGELFF; CDR3nt: TGTGCCAGCAGCCAAGATTGGGCGGTGAACACCGGGGAGCTGTTTTTT
len: 15; j_gene: TRBJ1-1; v_gene: TRBV19; d_gene: -; CDR3aa: CASTPGEERGTEAFF; CDR3nt: TGTGCCAGTACCCCAGGAGAAGAAAGAGGAACTGAAGCTTTCTTT
len: 16; j_gene: TRBJ2-5; v_gene: TRBV9; d_gene: TRBD1; CDR3aa: CASSVGGTGAKETQYF; CDR3nt: TGTGCCAGCAGCGTAGGAGGGACAGGGGCTAAAGAGACCCAGTACTTC
len: 13; j_gene: TRBJ1-2; v_gene: TRBV4-1; d_gene: TRBD1; CDR3aa: CASRFGQGQGYTF; CDR3nt: TGCGCCAGCAGGTTTGGACAGGGGCAAGGCTACACCTTC
len: 15; j_gene: TRBJ1-1; v_gene: TRBV5-1; d_gene: TRBD1; CDR3aa: CASSVGQGGNTEAFF; CDR3nt: TGCGCCAGCAGCGTTGGACAGGGAGGGAACACTGAAGCTTTCTTT
len: 13; j_gene: TRBJ1-5; v_gene: TRBV6-1; d_gene: -; CDR3aa: CASSEIIGQPQHF; CDR3nt: TGTGCCAGCAGTGAAATAATTGGTCAGCCCCAGCATTTT
len: 19; j_gene: TRBJ2-3; v_gene: TRBV7-2; d_gene: TRBD2; CDR3aa: CASSSLPITSGAPLGTQYF; CDR3nt: TGTGCCAGCAGCTCGCTCCCCATTACTAGCGGGGCCCCGCTGGGTACGCAGTATTTT
len: 15; j_gene: TRBJ2-3; v_gene: TRBV7-9; d_gene: TRBD1; CDR3aa: CASSAGQGDLDTQYF; CDR3nt: TGTGCCAGCAGCGCGGGACAGGGGGATTTGGATACGCAGTATTTT
len: 14; j_gene: TRBJ2-1; v_gene: TRBV4-1; d_gene: -; CDR3aa: CASSQTGKYNEQFF; CDR3nt: TGCGCCAGCAGCCAAACGGGGAAATACAATGAGCAGTTCTTC
len: 14; j_gene: TRBJ1-4; v_gene: TRBV11-2; d_gene: -; CDR3aa: CASSLLGNNEKLFF; CDR3nt: TGTGCCAGCAGCTTACTGGGAAATAATGAAAAACTGTTTTTT
len: 16; j_gene: TRBJ1-2; v_gene: TRBV29-1; d_gene: -; CDR3aa: CSVSPKASRPRYGYTF; CDR3nt: TGCAGCGTTTCCCCCAAGGCGTCTAGACCACGGTATGGCTACACCTTC
len: 13; j_gene: TRBJ2-7; v_gene: TRBV24-1; d_gene: -; CDR3aa: CATSGPTGFEQYF; CDR3nt: TGTGCCACCAGTGGCCCTACAGGTTTCGAGCAGTACTTC
len: 16; j_gene: TRBJ1-1; v_gene: TRBV7-8; d_gene: -; CDR3aa: CASSQIMGGGNTEAFF; CDR3nt: TGTGCCAGCAGCCAGATCATGGGGGGCGGTAACACTGAAGCTTTCTTT
len: 16; j_gene: TRBJ1-2; v_gene: TRBV5-4; d_gene: -; CDR3aa: CASSQNEAVGGYGYTF; CDR3nt: TGTGCCAGCAGCCAAAACGAAGCGGTGGGGGGCTATGGCTACACCTTC
len: 16; j_gene: TRBJ1-2; v_gene: TRBV28; d_gene: TRBD1; CDR3aa: CASSSLEDRGYHGYTF; CDR3nt: TGTGCCAGCAGTTCACTGGAGGACAGGGGTTATCATGGCTACACCTTC
len: 15; j_gene: TRBJ1-2; v_gene: TRBV18; d_gene: TRBD1; CDR3aa: CASSPRDRLNYGYTF; CDR3nt: TGTGCCAGCTCACCGCGGGACAGGCTGAACTATGGCTACACCTTC
len: 16; j_gene: TRBJ1-1; v_gene: TRBV7-8; d_gene: TRBD1; CDR3aa: CASSSDRTGGVTEAFF; CDR3nt: TGTGCCAGCAGTTCCGACCGGACAGGGGGGGTCACTGAAGCTTTCTTT
len: 14; j_gene: TRBJ2-7; v_gene: TRBV9; d_gene: TRBD2; CDR3aa: CASSAGTSLYEQYF; CDR3nt: TGTGCCAGCAGCGCCGGGACTAGTCTCTACGAGCAGTACTTC
len: 14; j_gene: TRBJ2-1; v_gene: TRBV7-2; d_gene: -; CDR3aa: CASSLVTGLIEQFF; CDR3nt: TGTGCCAGCAGCTTAGTTACAGGCTTGATTGAGCAGTTCTTC
len: 13; j_gene: TRBJ1-5; v_gene: TRBV18; d_gene: -; CDR3aa: CASSPLGVQPQHF; CDR3nt: TGTGCCAGCTCACCTCTCGGGGTTCAGCCCCAGCATTTT
len: 15; j_gene: TRBJ1-3; v_gene: TRBV14; d_gene: -; CDR3aa: CASSRGHFPGNTIYF; CDR3nt: TGTGCCAGCAGCCGTGGACATTTCCCTGGAAACACCATATATTTT
len: 12; j_gene: TRBJ1-5; v_gene: TRBV5-6; d_gene: -; CDR3aa: CASSLRNQPQHF; CDR3nt: TGTGCCAGCAGCTTGAGGAATCAGCCCCAGCATTTT
len: 18; j_gene: TRBJ2-7; v_gene: TRBV18; d_gene: TRBD1; CDR3aa: CASSRDALADREVEEQYF; CDR3nt: TGTGCCAGCTCAAGGGATGCCCTGGCGGACAGGGAGGTAGAAGAGCAGTACTTC
len: 17; j_gene: TRBJ1-1; v_gene: TRBV5-1; d_gene: -; CDR3aa: CASSLAYLSSSNTEAFF; CDR3nt: TGCGCCAGCAGCTTGGCCTATCTTTCGAGTTCCAACACTGAAGCTTTCTTT
len: 15; j_gene: TRBJ2-7; v_gene: TRBV27; d_gene: TRBD1; CDR3aa: CASSLDRTGRYEQYF; CDR3nt: TGTGCCAGCAGTTTAGACCGGACAGGGAGGTACGAGCAGTACTTC
len: 13; j_gene: TRBJ1-1; v_gene: TRBV12-3/TRBV12-4; d_gene: -; CDR3aa: CASSLREDTEAFF; CDR3nt: TGTGCCAGCAGTCTTCGGGAGGATACTGAAGCTTTCTTT
len: 14; j_gene: TRBJ1-1; v_gene: TRBV18; d_gene: TRBD1; CDR3aa: CASSPTGTNTEAFF; CDR3nt: TGTGCCAGCTCACCGACAGGGACGAACACTGAAGCTTTCTTT
len: 15; j_gene: TRBJ2-3; v_gene: TRBV29-1; d_gene: TRBD2; CDR3aa: CSVDPSGVGTDTQYF; CDR3nt: TGCAGCGTTGACCCTAGCGGGGTTGGTACAGATACGCAGTATTTT
len: 14; j_gene: TRBJ1-5; v_gene: TRBV5-8; d_gene: -; CDR3aa: CASSFIGGAQPQHF; CDR3nt: TGTGCCAGCAGCTTTATAGGAGGGGCCCAGCCCCAGCATTTT
len: 15; j_gene: TRBJ2-3; v_gene: TRBV9; d_gene: -; CDR3aa: CASSVGGWSTDTQYF; CDR3nt: TGTGCCAGCAGCGTAGGAGGGTGGTCGACAGATACGCAGTATTTT
len: 13; j_gene: TRBJ2-7; v_gene: TRBV11-2; d_gene: -; CDR3aa: CASSLLSPYEQYF; CDR3nt: TGTGCCAGCAGCCTCCTGAGCCCCTACGAGCAGTACTTC
len: 11; j_gene: TRBJ2-3; v_gene: TRBV5-1; d_gene: -; CDR3aa: CASSATDTQYF; CDR3nt: TGCGCCAGCAGTGCGACAGATACGCAGTATTTT